This T cell receptor beta chain is drawn from a study of response to subunit inactivated influenza vaccine. TCRdb recomputed calls from the RT-PCR reads with MiXCR, one row per CDR3 protein. The table records over 300,000 distinct CDR3 sequences, roughly a fifth of them present only once. Points on this clonotype: Its antigen is not known.

Study outcomes and limitations: Authors suggested each seasonal influenza vaccination recruits few new T cells.

Sequences were derived from PBMCs from blood, sampled 21 months after vaccination. The receptor was derived from a man between 50 and 69 years old who received an inactivated influenza vaccine.

As DNA, the CDR3 is TGTGCCTGGAGTGAACCTGAAAAACTGTTTTTT. Translating gives CAWSEPEKLFF. The rearrangement links TRBV30 to TRBJ1-4; the D is unclear. Trimming removed 1 base at V and 7 bases at J, with 4 bases between. The CDR3 is 11 residues long. The germline V gene encodes CDR1 GTSNPN and CDR2 SVGIG (reference sequence).